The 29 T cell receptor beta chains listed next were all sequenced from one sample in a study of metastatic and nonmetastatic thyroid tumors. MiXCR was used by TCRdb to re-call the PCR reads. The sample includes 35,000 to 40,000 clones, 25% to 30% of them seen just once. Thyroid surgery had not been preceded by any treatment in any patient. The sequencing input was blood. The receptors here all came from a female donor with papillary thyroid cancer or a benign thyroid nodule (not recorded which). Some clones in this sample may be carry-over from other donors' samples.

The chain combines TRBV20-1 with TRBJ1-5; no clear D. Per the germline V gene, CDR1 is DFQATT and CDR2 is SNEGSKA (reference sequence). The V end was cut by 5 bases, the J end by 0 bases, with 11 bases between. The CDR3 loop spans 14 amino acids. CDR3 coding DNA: TGCAGTGCTCTCCCTCAGAGTAGCAATCAGCCCCAGCATTTT. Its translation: CSALPQSSNQPQHF.

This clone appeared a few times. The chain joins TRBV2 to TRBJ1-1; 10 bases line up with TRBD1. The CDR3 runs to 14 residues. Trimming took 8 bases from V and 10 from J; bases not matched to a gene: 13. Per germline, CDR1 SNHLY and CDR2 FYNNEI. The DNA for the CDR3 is TGTGCCAGCGAGTCCGAGGGACAGGGGTTTCGAGCTTTCTTT. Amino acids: CASESEGQGFRAFF.

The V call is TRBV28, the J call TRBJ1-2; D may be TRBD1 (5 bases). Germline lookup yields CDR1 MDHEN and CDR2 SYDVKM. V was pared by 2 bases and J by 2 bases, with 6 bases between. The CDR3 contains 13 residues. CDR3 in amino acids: CASSLRGNYGYTF. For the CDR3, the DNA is TGTGCCAGCAGTTTACGGGGGAACTATGGCTACACCTTC.

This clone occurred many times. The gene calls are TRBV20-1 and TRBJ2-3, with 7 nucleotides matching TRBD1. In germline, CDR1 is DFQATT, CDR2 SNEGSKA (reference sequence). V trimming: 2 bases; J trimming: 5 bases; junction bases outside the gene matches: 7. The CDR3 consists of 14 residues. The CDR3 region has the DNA TGCAGTGCTAGACCAGGGGGTATACTAGATACGCAGTATTTT. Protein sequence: CSARPGGILDTQYF.

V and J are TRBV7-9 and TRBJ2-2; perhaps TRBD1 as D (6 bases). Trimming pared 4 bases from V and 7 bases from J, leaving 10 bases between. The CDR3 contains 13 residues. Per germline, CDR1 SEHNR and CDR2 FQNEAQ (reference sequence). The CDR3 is CASSSTGNGELFF. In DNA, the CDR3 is TGTGCCAGCAGCTCGACAGGAAACGGGGAGCTGTTTTTT.

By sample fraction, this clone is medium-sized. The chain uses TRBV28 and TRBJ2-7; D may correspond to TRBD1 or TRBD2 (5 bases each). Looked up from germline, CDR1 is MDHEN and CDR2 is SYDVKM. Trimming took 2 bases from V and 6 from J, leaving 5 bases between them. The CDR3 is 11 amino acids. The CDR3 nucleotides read TGTGCCAGCAGTTTAGGGGGCGAGCAGTACTTC. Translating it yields CASSLGGEQYF.

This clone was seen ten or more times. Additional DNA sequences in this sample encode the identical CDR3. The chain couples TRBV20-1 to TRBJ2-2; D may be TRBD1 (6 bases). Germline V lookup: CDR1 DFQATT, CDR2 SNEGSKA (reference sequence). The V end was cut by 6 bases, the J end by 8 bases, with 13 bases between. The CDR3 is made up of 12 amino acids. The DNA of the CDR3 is TGCAGTGCGACCAGGGGTACTGGGGAGCTGTTTTTT. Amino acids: CSATRGTGELFF.

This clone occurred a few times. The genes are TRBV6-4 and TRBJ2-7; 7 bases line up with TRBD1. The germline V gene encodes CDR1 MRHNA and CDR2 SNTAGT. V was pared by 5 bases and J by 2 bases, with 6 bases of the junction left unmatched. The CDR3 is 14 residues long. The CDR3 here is CASSYADRAYEQYF. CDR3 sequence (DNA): TGTGCCAGCAGTTACGCCGACAGGGCCTACGAGCAGTACTTC.

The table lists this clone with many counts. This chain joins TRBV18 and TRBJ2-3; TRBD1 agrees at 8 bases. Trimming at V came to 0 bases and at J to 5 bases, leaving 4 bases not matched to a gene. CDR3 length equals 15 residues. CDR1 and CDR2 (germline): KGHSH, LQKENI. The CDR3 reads CASSPPGQGEDTQYF. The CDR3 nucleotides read TGTGCCAGCTCACCACCAGGACAGGGAGAAGATACGCAGTATTTT.

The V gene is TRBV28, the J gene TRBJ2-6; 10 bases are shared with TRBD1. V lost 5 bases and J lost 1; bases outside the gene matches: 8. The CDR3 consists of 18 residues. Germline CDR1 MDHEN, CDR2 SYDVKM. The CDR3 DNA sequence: TGTGCCAGCAGTCTGGGGGGGACAGGGGCGTCTGGGGCCAACGTCCTGACTTTC. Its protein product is CASSLGGTGASGANVLTF. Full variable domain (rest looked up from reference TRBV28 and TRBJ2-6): DVKVTQSSRYLVKRTGEKVFLECVQDMDHENMFWYRQDPGLGLRLIYFSYDVKMKEKGDIPEGYSVSREKKERFSLILESASTNQTSMYLCASSLGGTGASGANVLTFGAGSRLTVL.

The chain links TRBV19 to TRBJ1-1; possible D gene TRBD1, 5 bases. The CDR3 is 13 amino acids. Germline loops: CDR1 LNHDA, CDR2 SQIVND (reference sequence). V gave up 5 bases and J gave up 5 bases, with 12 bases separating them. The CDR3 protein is CASSQGSWTEAFF. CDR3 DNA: TGTGCCAGTAGTCAGGGTTCGTGGACTGAAGCTTTCTTT.

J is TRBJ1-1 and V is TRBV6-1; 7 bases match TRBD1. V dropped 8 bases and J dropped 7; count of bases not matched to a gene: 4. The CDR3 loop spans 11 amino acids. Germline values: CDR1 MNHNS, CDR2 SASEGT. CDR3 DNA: TGTGCCAGCGGACAGGTCCGTGAAGCTTTCTTT. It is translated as CASGQVREAFF.

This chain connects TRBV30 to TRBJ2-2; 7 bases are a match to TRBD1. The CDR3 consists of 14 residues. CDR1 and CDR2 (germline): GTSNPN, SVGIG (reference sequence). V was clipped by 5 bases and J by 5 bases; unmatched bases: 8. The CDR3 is CAWARDRTTGELFF. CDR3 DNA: TGTGCCTGGGCCCGGGACAGAACTACCGGGGAGCTGTTTTTT. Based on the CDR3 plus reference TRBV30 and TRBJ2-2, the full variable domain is SQTIHQWPATLVQPVGSPLSLECTVEGTSNPNLYWYRQAAGRGLQLLFYSVGIGQISSEVPQNLSASRPQDRQFILSSKKLLLSDSGFYLCAWARDRTTGELFFGEGSRLTVL.

Here the CDR3 reads CASSLSGQFTEAFF. As DNA, the CDR3 is TGTGCCAGCAGCTTATCTGGACAGTTCACTGAAGCTTTCTTT. This sequence joins TRBV7-3 and TRBJ1-1; D perhaps matches TRBD1 (6 bases). V shed 2 bases and J shed 4 bases, with 11 bases lying between them. The CDR3 length is 14 residues. Germline V CDR1 and CDR2: SGHTA, FQGTGA.

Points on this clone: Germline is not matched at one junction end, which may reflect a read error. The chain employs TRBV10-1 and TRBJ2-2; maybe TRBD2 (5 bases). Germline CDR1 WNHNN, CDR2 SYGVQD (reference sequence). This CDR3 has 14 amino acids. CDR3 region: CASSQQWAGGQLFF. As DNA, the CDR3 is TGCGCCAGCAGCCAACAGTGGGCCGGCGGGCAGCTGTTTTTT.

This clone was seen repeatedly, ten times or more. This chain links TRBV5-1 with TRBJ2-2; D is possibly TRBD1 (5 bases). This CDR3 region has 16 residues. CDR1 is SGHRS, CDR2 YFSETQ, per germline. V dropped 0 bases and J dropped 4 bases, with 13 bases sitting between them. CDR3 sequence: CASSLATWGFTGELFF. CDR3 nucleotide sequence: TGCGCCAGCAGCTTGGCTACGTGGGGCTTCACCGGGGAGCTGTTTTTT. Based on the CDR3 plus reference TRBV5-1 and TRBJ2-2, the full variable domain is KAGVTQTPRYLIKTRGQQVTLSCSPISGHRSVSWYQQTPGQGLQFLFEYFSETQRNKGNFPGRFSGRQFSNSRSEMNVSTLELGDSALYLCASSLATWGFTGELFFGEGSRLTVL.

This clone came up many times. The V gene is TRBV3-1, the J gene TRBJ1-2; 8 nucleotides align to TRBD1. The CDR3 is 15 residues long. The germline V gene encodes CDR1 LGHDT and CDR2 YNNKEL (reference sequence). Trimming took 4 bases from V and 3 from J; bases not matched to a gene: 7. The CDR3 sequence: CASSPRQGLDYGYTF. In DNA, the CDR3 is TGTGCCAGCAGCCCAAGACAGGGGTTAGACTATGGCTACACCTTC.

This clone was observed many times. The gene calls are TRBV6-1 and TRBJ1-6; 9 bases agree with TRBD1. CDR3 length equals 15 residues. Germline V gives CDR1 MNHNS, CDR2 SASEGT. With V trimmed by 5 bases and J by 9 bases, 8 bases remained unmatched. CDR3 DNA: TGTGCCAGCAGTTTCCGGACAGGGGAATCTTCACCCCTCCACTTT. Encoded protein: CASSFRTGESSPLHF.

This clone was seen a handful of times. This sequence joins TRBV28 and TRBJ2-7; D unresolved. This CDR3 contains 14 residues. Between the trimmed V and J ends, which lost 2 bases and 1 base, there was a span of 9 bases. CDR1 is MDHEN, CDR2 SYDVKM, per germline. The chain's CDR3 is CASSLKGLSYEQYF. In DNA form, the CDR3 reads TGTGCCAGCAGTTTAAAGGGTTTATCCTACGAGCAGTACTTC.

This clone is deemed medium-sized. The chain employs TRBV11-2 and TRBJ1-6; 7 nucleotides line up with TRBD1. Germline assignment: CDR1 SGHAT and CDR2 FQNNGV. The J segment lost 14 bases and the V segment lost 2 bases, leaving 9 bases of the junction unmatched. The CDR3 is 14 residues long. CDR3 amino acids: CASSLNPGGPSLHF. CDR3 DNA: TGTGCCAGCAGCTTAAATCCAGGGGGTCCATCCCTCCACTTT.

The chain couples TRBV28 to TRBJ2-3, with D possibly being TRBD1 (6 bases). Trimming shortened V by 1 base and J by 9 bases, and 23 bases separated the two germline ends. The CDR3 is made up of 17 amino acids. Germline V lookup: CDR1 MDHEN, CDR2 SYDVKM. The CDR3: CASSLLSRDMGPGTQYF. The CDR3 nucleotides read TGTGCCAGCAGTTTATTGAGCCGGGACATGGGCCCCGGGACGCAGTATTTT.

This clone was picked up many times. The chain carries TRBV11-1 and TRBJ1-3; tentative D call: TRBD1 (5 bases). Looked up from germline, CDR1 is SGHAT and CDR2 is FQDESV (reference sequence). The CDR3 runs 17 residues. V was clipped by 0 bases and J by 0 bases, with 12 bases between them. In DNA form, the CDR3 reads TGTGCCAGCAGCTTAGCTTCAGGGCCTAGCTCTGGAAACACCATATATTTT. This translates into CASSLASGPSSGNTIYF.

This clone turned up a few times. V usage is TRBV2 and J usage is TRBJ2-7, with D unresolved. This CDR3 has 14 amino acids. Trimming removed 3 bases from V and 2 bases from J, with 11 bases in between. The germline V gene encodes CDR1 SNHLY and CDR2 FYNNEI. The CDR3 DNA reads TGTGCCAGCAGTGAGGGGTCAGGCCCCTACGAGCAGTACTTC. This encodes CASSEGSGPYEQYF. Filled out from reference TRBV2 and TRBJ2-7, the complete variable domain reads EPEVTQTPSHQVTQMGQEVILRCVPISNHLYFYWYRQILGQKVEFLVSFYNNEISEKSEIFDDQFSVERPDGSNFTLKIRSTKLEDSAMYFCASSEGSGPYEQYFGPGTRLTVT.

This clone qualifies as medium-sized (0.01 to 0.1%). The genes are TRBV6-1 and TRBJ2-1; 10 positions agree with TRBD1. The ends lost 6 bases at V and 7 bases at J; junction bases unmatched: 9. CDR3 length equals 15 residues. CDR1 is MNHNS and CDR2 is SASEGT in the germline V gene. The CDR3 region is CASSPWTGGSNEQFF. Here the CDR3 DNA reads TGTGCCAGCAGCCCTTGGACAGGGGGGTCGAATGAGCAGTTCTTC.

The CDR3 DNA reads TGTGCCACCAGTGACACTAGCGGCCGAGAGACCCAGTACTTC. This gives the protein CATSDTSGRETQYF. The chain couples TRBV24-1 to TRBJ2-5; 8 bases match TRBD2. Germline trimming cut 4 bases from V and 4 bases from J; bases unmatched to any gene: 4. This CDR3 comprises 14 residues. In germline, CDR1 is KGHDR, CDR2 SFDVKD.

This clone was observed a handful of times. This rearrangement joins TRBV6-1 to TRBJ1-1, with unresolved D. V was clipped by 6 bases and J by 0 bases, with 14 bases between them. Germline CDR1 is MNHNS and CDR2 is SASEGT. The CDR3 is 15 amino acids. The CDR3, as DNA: TGTGCCAGCAGAGAATCGGACGTAATGAACACTGAAGCTTTCTTT. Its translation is CASRESDVMNTEAFF.

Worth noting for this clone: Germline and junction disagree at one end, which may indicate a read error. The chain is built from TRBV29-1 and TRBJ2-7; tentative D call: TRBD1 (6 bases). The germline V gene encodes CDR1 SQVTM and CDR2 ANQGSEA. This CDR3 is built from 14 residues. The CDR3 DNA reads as TGCAGCGTTGGGGACGCAGGGGCTTCCTACGAGCATTACTTC. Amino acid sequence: CSVGDAGASYEHYF.

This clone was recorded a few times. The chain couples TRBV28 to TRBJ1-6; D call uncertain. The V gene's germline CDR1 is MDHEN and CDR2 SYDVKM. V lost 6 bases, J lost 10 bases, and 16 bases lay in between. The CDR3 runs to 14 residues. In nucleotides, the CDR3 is TGTGCCAGCAGAGGTGACGGCTTTAGGTCACCCCTCCACTTT. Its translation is CASRGDGFRSPLHF.

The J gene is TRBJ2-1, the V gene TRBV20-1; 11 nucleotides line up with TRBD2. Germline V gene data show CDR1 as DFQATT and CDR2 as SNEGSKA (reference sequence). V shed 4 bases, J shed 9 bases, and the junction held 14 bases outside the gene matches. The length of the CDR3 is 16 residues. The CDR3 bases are TGCAGTGCTACCTCTAGCGGGAGGCCACAAACGGGTGAGCAGTTCTTC. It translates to CSATSSGRPQTGEQFF.